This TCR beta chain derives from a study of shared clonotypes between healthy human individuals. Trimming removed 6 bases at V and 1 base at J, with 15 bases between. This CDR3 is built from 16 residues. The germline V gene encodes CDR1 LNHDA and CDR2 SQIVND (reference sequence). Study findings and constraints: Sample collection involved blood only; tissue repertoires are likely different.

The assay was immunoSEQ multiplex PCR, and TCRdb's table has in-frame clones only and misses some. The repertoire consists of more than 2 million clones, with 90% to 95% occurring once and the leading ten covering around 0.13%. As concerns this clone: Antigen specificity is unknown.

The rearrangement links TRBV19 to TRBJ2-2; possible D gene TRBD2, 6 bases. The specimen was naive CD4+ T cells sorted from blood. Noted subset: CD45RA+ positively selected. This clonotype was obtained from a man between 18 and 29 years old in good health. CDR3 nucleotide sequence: TGTGCCAGTAGACCGACGGGGCGGGAGAACACCGGGGAGCTGTTTTTT. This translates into CASRPTGRENTGELFF.